This entry lists 27 T cell receptor beta chains sequenced from one sample in a study of regulatory and conventional T cells in RAG deficiency (dated by TCRdb to 2015 to 2018). Before genomic DNA extraction, conventional CD4+ T cells were purified from blood as CD25-low CD127-high cells. Libraries were prepared through the immunoSEQ multiplex PCR assay. Drawn from immuneACCESS, this table holds only the in-frame rearrangements with V and J called that TCRdb kept. Clones are partly lost; checked studies trace under half to an unresolved V gene and leave the rest unexplained. The sample profile shows tens of thousands of clones; approximately 96% of them were found once. The top ten hold 0.3% to 0.45% of the sample. Separately, the same data were catalogued under a study of regulatory T cells. As that second study puts it: The multiplex PCR used 52 forward TRBV primers and 13 reverse TRBJ primers, with assay-based and computational corrections for amplification bias.

The sequenced material came from CD25- CD4+ T cells sorted from blood. These receptors all stem from a human donor in good health.

The chain combines TRBV4-1 with TRBJ1-5; D gene ambiguous. CDR3 length: 16 residues. V was shortened by 1 base and J by 6 bases, with 16 bases between the two germline ends. The germline V gene encodes CDR1 MGHRA and CDR2 YSYEKL. The CDR3 DNA reads TGCGCCAGCAGCCAAGGCGGAGGGTGGGGAAGTCAGCCCCAGCATTTT. Translation gives CASSQGGGWGSQPQHF.

The chain is built from TRBV5-1 and TRBJ1-1, with D unresolved. The CDR3 consists of 15 residues. Trimming took 1 base from V and 6 from J, leaving 16 bases between them. Germline CDR1 is SGHRS and CDR2 is YFSETQ. The CDR3 sequence is CASSLREPPRAEAFF. CDR3 coding DNA: TGCGCCAGCAGCTTGAGGGAGCCCCCGCGCGCTGAAGCTTTCTTT.

This CDR3 reads CASSRQGSTTGELFF. The CDR3 DNA follows: TGTGCCAGCAGCCGACAGGGGTCGACCACCGGGGAGCTGTTTTTT. This sequence joins TRBV6-5 and TRBJ2-2, with 8 bases lining up with TRBD1. This CDR3 contains 15 residues. After removal of 6 bases from V and 4 bases from J, the junction contained 7 bases not matched to a gene. Germline lookup yields CDR1 MNHEY and CDR2 SVGAGI.

This sequence joins TRBV7-8 and TRBJ1-2; D possibly corresponds to TRBD1 (6 bases). The CDR3 is 14 amino acids. Trimming removed 5 bases at V and 6 bases at J, with 16 bases between. Looked up from germline, CDR1 is SGHVS and CDR2 is FQNEAQ. CDR3 residues: CASSPRLSGDGYTF. The DNA for the CDR3 is TGTGCCAGCAGCCCTAGGTTGTCAGGGGATGGCTACACCTTC.

The chain is built from TRBV18 and TRBJ1-5; 7 bases agree with TRBD1. CDR3 length: 14 amino acids. V lost 3 bases, J lost 6 bases, and 5 bases stayed unmatched. Germline lookup yields CDR1 KGHSH and CDR2 LQKENI. CDR3 sequence reads: CASSPDRAGQPQHF. The CDR3 DNA follows: TGTGCCAGCTCACCCGACAGGGCAGGTCAGCCCCAGCATTTT.

The gene calls are TRBV27 and TRBJ1-6; D is uncertain. The CDR3 length is 12 residues. V was pared by 6 bases and J by 9 bases, with 9 bases between. Germline V lookup: CDR1 MNHEY, CDR2 SMNVEV (reference sequence). The CDR3 spells CASSHRASPLHF. Here the CDR3 DNA reads TGTGCCAGCAGCCATAGAGCTTCACCCCTCCACTTT.

The chain employs TRBV27 and TRBJ1-6, with 8 positions matching TRBD1. V trimming: 5 bases; J trimming: 7 bases; junction bases outside the gene matches: 10. The length of the CDR3 is 16 residues. The germline CDR1 and CDR2 sequences are MNHEY and SMNVEV (reference sequence). This chain's CDR3 is CASSPMNRGSNSPLHF. As DNA, the CDR3 is TGTGCCAGCAGTCCCATGAACAGGGGGTCAAATTCACCCCTCCACTTT.

This chain joins TRBV2 and TRBJ2-1; a weak D match, TRBD2 (6 bases). The V end lost 6 bases, the J end lost 6 bases, and 12 bases lay between the germline ends. The CDR3 sequence is 13 residues long. Germline CDR1 SNHLY, CDR2 FYNNEI. In nucleotides, the CDR3 is TGTGCCAGCAGAGAGGGACTCCCCAATGAGCAGTTCTTC. This codes for CASREGLPNEQFF.

The chain has TRBV2 and TRBJ2-1; 7 bases line up with TRBD2. The CDR3 length is 16 residues. The germline gives CDR1 SNHLY, CDR2 FYNNEI. The J segment lost 4 bases and the V segment lost 4 bases, leaving 10 bases of the junction unmatched. The CDR3 protein is CASSGRTRSAYNEQFF. CDR3 nucleotide sequence: TGTGCCAGCAGTGGCAGGACTAGATCGGCGTACAATGAGCAGTTCTTC.

V is TRBV6-6 and J is TRBJ2-3, with TRBD1 as a possible D gene (5 bases). Germline-derived CDR1 and CDR2 are MNHNY and SVGAGI (reference sequence). V was pared by 8 bases and J by 1 base, with 10 bases between. The CDR3 runs to 13 residues. The CDR3: CASAGFGTDTQYF. The CDR3 coding sequence is TGTGCCAGCGCAGGGTTTGGCACAGATACGCAGTATTTT.

The gene calls are TRBV5-8 and TRBJ2-7, with TRBD1 as a possible D gene (6 bases). Germline lookup yields CDR1 SGHTS and CDR2 YDEGEE. The CDR3 is 14 amino acids. Trimming cost V 4 bases and J 5 bases, with 16 bases left between them. CDR3 nucleotide sequence: TGTGCCAGCAGCCGGGACACCCGTGGGAACGAGCAGTACTTC. It translates to CASSRDTRGNEQYF.

Concerning this clone itself: The junction shows a germline mismatch at one end, possibly a read error. The rearrangement links TRBV7-7 to TRBJ2-1; 7 bases are a match to TRBD2. CDR1 SSHAT and CDR2 FNYEAQ come from the germline V gene (reference sequence). This CDR3 has 16 residues. The CDR3 DNA reads as TGTGCTAGCAGTTATCTCGGGGGGAGCTCCTACAATGAGCAGTTCTTC. This codes for CASSYLGGSSYNEQFF.

J is TRBJ2-1 and V is TRBV5-1, with TRBD1 matching over 9 bases. V was pared by 4 bases and J by 9 bases, with 5 bases of the junction left unmatched. Germline CDR1 SGHRS, CDR2 YFSETQ. There are 13 residues in the CDR3. The chain's CDR3 is CASSLGTGREQFF. The CDR3, as DNA: TGCGCCAGCAGCCTCGGGACAGGGCGTGAGCAGTTCTTC.

The V call is TRBV19, the J call TRBJ2-3, with TRBD2 identical over 11 bases. CDR3 length: 15 residues. Germline V gene sequence: CDR1 LNHDA, CDR2 SQIVND (reference sequence). Trimming cost V 7 bases and J 1 base; bases outside gene matches: 4. The CDR3 loop reads CASIPTSGGTDTQYF. The CDR3 DNA reads as TGTGCCAGTATCCCGACTAGCGGGGGCACAGATACGCAGTATTTT. Supplemented by reference TRBV19 and TRBJ2-3, the full variable domain reads DGGITQSPKYLFRKEGQNVTLSCEQNLNHDAMYWYRQDPGQGLRLIYYSQIVNDFQKGDIAEGYSVSREKKESFPLTVTSAQKNPTAFYLCASIPTSGGTDTQYFGPGTRLTVL.

The genes are TRBV30 and TRBJ1-1, with a weak D call TRBD1 (5 bases). Trimming took 0 bases from V and 7 from J, leaving 12 bases between them. The CDR3 runs to 13 residues. The germline V gene has CDR1 GTSNPN and CDR2 SVGIG (reference sequence). CDR3 sequence (DNA): TGTGCCTGGAGTGTACGGCCAGGGCTTGAAGCTTTCTTT. Translation gives CAWSVRPGLEAFF. The full variable domain, its missing parts supplied by reference TRBV30 and TRBJ1-1, is SQTIHQWPATLVQPVGSPLSLECTVEGTSNPNLYWYRQAAGRGLQLLFYSVGIGQISSEVPQNLSASRPQDRQFILSSKKLLLSDSGFYLCAWSVRPGLEAFFGQGTRLTVV.

This clone was detected only once. One end of the junction does not line up with germline, which may come from a read error. The chain joins TRBV6-5 to TRBJ1-6, with D perhaps matching TRBD1 (5 bases). The germline CDR1 and CDR2 sequences are MNHEY and SVGAGI. The CDR3 extends over 15 amino acids. For the CDR3, the DNA is TGTGCCAGCAGTTACTCGCGGGACCAAAATTCCCCCCTCCACTTT. Its protein product is CASSYSRDQNSPLHF.

V usage is TRBV6-5 and J usage is TRBJ1-1; no definite D call. CDR1 and CDR2 (germline): MNHEY, SVGAGI. This CDR3 has 14 amino acids. Trimming removed 2 bases at V and 6 bases at J, with 13 bases between. CDR3 DNA: TGTGCCAGCAGTTACCTCACCTCCCAGGCTGAAGCTTTCTTT. Amino acids: CASSYLTSQAEAFF.

The V and J genes are TRBV5-1 and TRBJ2-1, with a weak D call TRBD2 (6 bases). The germline V gene encodes CDR1 SGHRS and CDR2 YFSETQ. The V and J ends lost 6 bases and 0 bases respectively, with 13 bases between them. This CDR3 comprises 15 residues. CDR3 sequence (DNA): TGCGCCAGCACTATAGCGGACCCCTCCTACAATGAGCAGTTCTTC. Its protein product is CASTIADPSYNEQFF. Combining the CDR3 with reference TRBV5-1 and TRBJ2-1 gives the whole variable domain KAGVTQTPRYLIKTRGQQVTLSCSPISGHRSVSWYQQTPGQGLQFLFEYFSETQRNKGNFPGRFSGRQFSNSRSEMNVSTLELGDSALYLCASTIADPSYNEQFFGPGTRLTVL.

This chain joins TRBV7-3 and TRBJ2-1; TRBD2 matches 9 bases. Germline values: CDR1 SGHTA, CDR2 FQGTGA. There are 14 residues in the CDR3. V lost 5 bases to trimming and J lost 4 bases; unmatched junction nucleotides: 3. CDR3 in DNA: TGTGCCAGCAGCCGACTAGCGGCATACAATGAGCAGTTCTTC. Translated, it gives CASSRLAAYNEQFF.

CDR3 protein: CASTAKWGGRVLTGELFF. In nucleotides, the CDR3 is TGTGCCAGCACCGCAAAGTGGGGGGGCAGGGTCCTCACCGGGGAGCTGTTTTTT. The genes are TRBV27 and TRBJ2-2, with D possibly being TRBD2 (7 bases). Germline CDR1 and CDR2: MNHEY and SMNVEV (reference sequence). The CDR3 consists of 18 residues. Trimming stripped 7 bases from V and 4 bases from J, with 25 bases between.

The chain is built from TRBV7-9 and TRBJ1-6, with TRBD1 as a possible D gene (5 bases). CDR1 is SEHNR, CDR2 FQNEAQ, per germline (reference sequence). This CDR3 is 15 amino acids long. The V and J ends lost 0 bases and 6 bases respectively, with 9 bases between them. CDR3 in amino acids: CASSLARVINSPLHF. The CDR3 DNA is TGTGCCAGCAGCTTAGCCAGGGTGATTAATTCACCCCTCCACTTT. Based on the CDR3 plus reference TRBV7-9 and TRBJ1-6, the full variable domain is DTGVSQNPRHKITKRGQNVTFRCDPISEHNRLYWYRQTLGQGPEFLTYFQNEAQLEKSRLLSDRFSAERPKGSFSTLEIQRTEQGDSAMYLCASSLARVINSPLHFGNGTRLTVT.

The chain couples TRBV21-1 to TRBJ2-1; no DNA check was done on the table's D call, TRBD2. TRBV21-1 is a pseudogene segment. The CDR3 has 14 amino acids. The CDR3 region is CASITAGGGFKQFF. The CDR3 DNA reads as TGTGCCAGCATAACAGCGGGAGGAGGGTTCAAGCAGTTCTTC.

This clone was counted once. The gene calls are TRBV4-3 and TRBJ2-7; the match to TRBD1 covers 7 bases. Germline V gene lookup returns CDR1 LGHNA and CDR2 YSLEER. The V gene end was trimmed by 0 bases and the J gene end by 2 bases; junction bases not matched to a gene: 7. CDR3 length equals 16 residues. CDR3 sequence (DNA): TGCGCCAGCAGCCAAGACATGGACGGGACAGCCTACGAGCAGTACTTC. This codes for CASSQDMDGTAYEQYF.

The rearrangement uses TRBV9 and TRBJ2-7, with 7 bases identical to TRBD1. Germline CDR1 is SGDLS and CDR2 is YYNGEE. The CDR3 runs 13 residues. The junction had 7 bases not matched to a gene; V was cut back by 4 bases and J by 6 bases. The CDR3 DNA is TGTGCCAGCAGCCCACGACAGGGAACCGAGCAGTACTTC. Protein product: CASSPRQGTEQYF.

This chain joins TRBV7-9 and TRBJ2-5, with 14 positions matching TRBD2. The CDR3 extends over 16 amino acids. The J segment lost 5 bases and the V segment lost 4 bases, leaving 6 bases of the junction unmatched. Germline V gene data show CDR1 as SEHNR and CDR2 as FQNEAQ (reference sequence). CDR3 loop: CASSSRTSGGSETQYF. The CDR3, as DNA: TGTGCCAGCAGCTCCCGGACTAGCGGGGGGTCTGAGACCCAGTACTTC.

The gene calls are TRBV5-6 and TRBJ2-1, with TRBD1 matching over 7 bases. This CDR3 is built from 15 residues. The germline gives CDR1 SGHDT, CDR2 YYEEEE. Unmatched junction bases numbered 6, after V lost 2 bases and J lost 4 bases. The CDR3 DNA is TGTGCCAGCAGCTTACCCGACAGGGCATACAATGAGCAGTTCTTC. Its protein product is CASSLPDRAYNEQFF.

The chain recombines TRBV5-1 with TRBJ2-7; D not certain. Germline assignment: CDR1 SGHRS and CDR2 YFSETQ. This CDR3 is built from 15 residues. V was cut by 4 bases and J by 5 bases, with 19 bases left in between. CDR3 nucleotide sequence: TGCGCCAGCAGCACTGGGCAGAGCTATAACAACGAGCAGTACTTC. It translates to CASSTGQSYNNEQYF.